This is a list of T cell receptor beta chains from one sample in a study of cytomegalovirus exposure and HLA in healthy donors. The method was immunoSEQ multiplex PCR; TCRdb's version includes in-frame clones alone and lacks a portion of them. The sample totals 180,000 or so clones. Sequencing input: PBMCs. The receptors were gathered from a young woman in good health and CMV-seropositive. Each CDR3 is given with its conserved first and last residue. D genes are given only for firm matches.

d_call: TRBD2; v_call: TRBV9; j_call: TRBJ2-7; cdr3_nt: TGTGCCAGCAGCGTAGTGGGAGGGTACGAGCAGTACTTC; cdr3_aa: CASSVVGGYEQYF
d_call: .; v_call: TRBV29-1; j_call: TRBJ1-3; cdr3_nt: TGCAGCGTTTGGAAGGGAGACGGAAACACCATATATTTT; cdr3_aa: CSVWKGDGNTIYF
d_call: .; v_call: TRBV4-2; j_call: TRBJ2-7; cdr3_nt: TGTGCCAGCAGCCAAGACGGAGGGGCTAAGCTCTACGAGCAGTACTTC; cdr3_aa: CASSQDGGAKLYEQYF
d_call: TRBD2; v_call: TRBV5-1; j_call: TRBJ2-5; cdr3_nt: TGCGCCAGCAGCCCTGGGACTAGCGGGTCCCAAGAGACCCAGTACTTC; cdr3_aa: CASSPGTSGSQETQYF
d_call: .; v_call: TRBV2; j_call: TRBJ1-5; cdr3_nt: TGTGCCAGCAGTCTAGGAGGTCAGCCCCAGCATTTT; cdr3_aa: CASSLGGQPQHF
d_call: .; v_call: TRBV4-3; j_call: TRBJ1-4; cdr3_nt: TGCGCCAGCAGCCAAGATCCCGCAGGGGTTAATGAAAAACTGTTTTTT; cdr3_aa: CASSQDPAGVNEKLFF
d_call: .; v_call: TRBV5-6; j_call: TRBJ1-5; cdr3_nt: TGTGCCAGCAACTCCGGGGGTAAAGGCAATCAGCCCCAGCATTTT; cdr3_aa: CASNSGGKGNQPQHF
d_call: .; v_call: TRBV5-1; j_call: TRBJ2-3; cdr3_nt: TGCGCCAGTCGGGGGTGGTCCCAAAGCACAGATACGCAGTATTTT; cdr3_aa: CASRGWSQSTDTQYF
d_call: .; v_call: TRBV10-3; j_call: TRBJ2-2; cdr3_nt: TGTGCCATCACGAACACCGGGAAGCTGTTTTTT; cdr3_aa: CAITNTGKLFF
d_call: TRBD1; v_call: TRBV10-3; j_call: TRBJ2-7; cdr3_nt: TGTGCCATCAGTCAAGCCGGGACAGCCACCTACGAGCAGTACTTC; cdr3_aa: CAISQAGTATYEQYF
d_call: .; v_call: TRBV5-6; j_call: TRBJ1-6; cdr3_nt: TGTGCCAGCAGCTTGGGGCAGGGTGGCTCACCCCTCCACTTT; cdr3_aa: CASSLGQGGSPLHF
d_call: TRBD2; v_call: TRBV7-8; j_call: TRBJ2-7; cdr3_nt: TGTGCCAGCAGCTCCGCGGGACTAGCGGGTTACGAGCAGTACTTC; cdr3_aa: CASSSAGLAGYEQYF
d_call: .; v_call: TRBV7-9; j_call: TRBJ1-1; cdr3_nt: TGTGCCAGCAGCACCGGTCGCGACACTGAAGCTTTCTTT; cdr3_aa: CASSTGRDTEAFF
d_call: .; v_call: TRBV6-5; j_call: TRBJ1-1; cdr3_nt: TGTGCCAGCAAGGCGGGTAGCGGGACGAACACTGAAGCTTTCTTT; cdr3_aa: CASKAGSGTNTEAFF
d_call: .; v_call: TRBV6-6; j_call: TRBJ1-4; cdr3_nt: TGTGCCAGTGGATGGGCAGGGGCTGAAAAACTGTTTTTT; cdr3_aa: CASGWAGAEKLFF
d_call: TRBD2; v_call: TRBV6-6; j_call: TRBJ2-3; cdr3_nt: TGTGCCAGCAGTACTAGCGGTCCTAGCACAGATACGCAGTATTTT; cdr3_aa: CASSTSGPSTDTQYF
d_call: TRBD1; v_call: TRBV6-1; j_call: TRBJ2-7; cdr3_nt: TGTGCCAGCAGTGAAGTGATACAGGGGTCCTACGAGCAGTACTTC; cdr3_aa: CASSEVIQGSYEQYF
d_call: .; v_call: TRBV20-1; j_call: TRBJ2-7; cdr3_nt: TGCAGTGCTAGAGCCGGCTACGAGCAGTACTTC; cdr3_aa: CSARAGYEQYF
d_call: TRBD2; v_call: TRBV6-1; j_call: TRBJ2-4; cdr3_nt: TGTGCCAGCACCACCGGGACTAGCGAATTAATCCAGTACTTC; cdr3_aa: CASTTGTSELIQYF
d_call: .; v_call: TRBV5-1; j_call: TRBJ2-7; cdr3_nt: TGCGCCAGCAGCAGGGACAAGTCCTACGAGCAGTACTTC; cdr3_aa: CASSRDKSYEQYF
d_call: .; v_call: TRBV5-4; j_call: TRBJ2-7; cdr3_nt: TGTGCCAGCAGCCGAACCGGGAGCCTCTCCTACGAGCAGTACTTC; cdr3_aa: CASSRTGSLSYEQYF
d_call: TRBD2; v_call: TRBV7-2; j_call: TRBJ2-3; cdr3_nt: TGTGCCAGCAGCTTAGGAGGGCGGGGGTCCTTCACAGATACGCAGTATTTT; cdr3_aa: CASSLGGRGSFTDTQYF
d_call: .; v_call: TRBV30; j_call: TRBJ1-4; cdr3_nt: TGTGCCTGGGGGCCTAATGAAAAACTGTTTTTT; cdr3_aa: CAWGPNEKLFF
d_call: .; v_call: TRBV6-1; j_call: TRBJ1-2; cdr3_nt: TGTGCCAGCAGTGAAAGGCGGCCAGCCTCAGATGGCTACACCTTC; cdr3_aa: CASSERRPASDGYTF
d_call: .; v_call: TRBV7-2; j_call: TRBJ1-5; cdr3_nt: TGTGCCAGCAGCACGCGGGGTTTCGGCAATCAGCCCCAGCATTTT; cdr3_aa: CASSTRGFGNQPQHF
d_call: TRBD1; v_call: TRBV2; j_call: TRBJ1-6; cdr3_nt: TGTGCCAGCACTATACAGGGGACGAATTCACCCCTCCACTTT; cdr3_aa: CASTIQGTNSPLHF
d_call: .; v_call: TRBV28; j_call: TRBJ1-2; cdr3_nt: TGTGCCAACGGCGGTGAGGAAGGCTACACCTTC; cdr3_aa: CANGGEEGYTF
d_call: TRBD1; v_call: TRBV6-1; j_call: TRBJ2-5; cdr3_nt: TGTGCCGGCCGGACAGGGATGAACCAAGAGACCCAGTACTTC; cdr3_aa: CAGRTGMNQETQYF
d_call: TRBD2; v_call: TRBV6-6; j_call: TRBJ2-3; cdr3_nt: TGTGCCAGCAGTTACAGCTGGCGGGAGGGCCAGGGTACGCAGTATTTT; cdr3_aa: CASSYSWREGQGTQYF
d_call: TRBD2; v_call: TRBV5-5; j_call: TRBJ2-7; cdr3_nt: TGTGCCAGCAGCTTATCGGGACTAGGGCTCTACGAGCAGTACTTC; cdr3_aa: CASSLSGLGLYEQYF
d_call: .; v_call: TRBV9; j_call: TRBJ1-2; cdr3_nt: TGTGCCAGCAGCCCGTGGTCCGGGACAAGTGGCTACACCTTC; cdr3_aa: CASSPWSGTSGYTF
d_call: .; v_call: TRBV4-1; j_call: TRBJ2-2; cdr3_nt: TGCGCCAGCAGCCCCCACAGGGCGAACACCGGGGAGCTGTTTTTT; cdr3_aa: CASSPHRANTGELFF
d_call: .; v_call: TRBV4-1; j_call: TRBJ2-7; cdr3_nt: TGCGCCAGCAGCCAAGATCTTATGGGCGCAAGCTACGAGCAGTACTTC; cdr3_aa: CASSQDLMGASYEQYF
d_call: .; v_call: TRBV13; j_call: TRBJ1-2; cdr3_nt: TGTGCCAGCAGCTTAGGACAGAAGATCTATGGCTACACCTTC; cdr3_aa: CASSLGQKIYGYTF
d_call: TRBD1; v_call: TRBV6-6; j_call: TRBJ1-4; cdr3_nt: TGTGCCAGCAGTTACGTTAGGGGACAGGGGTTTGAAAAACTGTTTTTT; cdr3_aa: CASSYVRGQGFEKLFF
d_call: TRBD1; v_call: TRBV6-4; j_call: TRBJ2-7; cdr3_nt: TGTGCCAGCGTTTCCCCGCGACAGGGGCACTACGAGCAGTACTTC; cdr3_aa: CASVSPRQGHYEQYF
d_call: .; v_call: TRBV19; j_call: TRBJ2-5; cdr3_nt: TGTGCCAGTAGTATACAGGGTTATGGGGAGACCCAGTACTTC; cdr3_aa: CASSIQGYGETQYF
d_call: .; v_call: TRBV7-8; j_call: TRBJ1-3; cdr3_nt: TGTGCCAGCAGCTTAGTTCTCCACAGCCCCTCTGGAAACACCATATATTTT; cdr3_aa: CASSLVLHSPSGNTIYF
d_call: TRBD2; v_call: TRBV25-1; j_call: TRBJ2-1; cdr3_nt: TGTGCCAGCAGTGGACTGGGACTAGCGGGAGGTCCCTACAATGAGCAGTTCTTC; cdr3_aa: CASSGLGLAGGPYNEQFF
d_call: TRBD1; v_call: TRBV2; j_call: TRBJ1-2; cdr3_nt: TGTGCCAGCAGTTCGGACAGGGCCGACTATGGCTACACCTTC; cdr3_aa: CASSSDRADYGYTF
d_call: TRBD2; v_call: TRBV15; j_call: TRBJ2-3; cdr3_nt: TGTGCCACCAGCAGAGATCGGGAAGGAGCGGGAAAGGCAGATACGCAGTATTTT; cdr3_aa: CATSRDREGAGKADTQYF
d_call: .; v_call: TRBV18; j_call: TRBJ2-7; cdr3_nt: TGTGCCAGCTCACCGTCGCAGAAATACGAGCAGTACTTC; cdr3_aa: CASSPSQKYEQYF
d_call: TRBD1; v_call: TRBV18; j_call: TRBJ2-7; cdr3_nt: TGTGCCAGCTCACCACCGGGGACAGGGGGGTCCTACGAGCAGTACTTC; cdr3_aa: CASSPPGTGGSYEQYF
d_call: .; v_call: TRBV14; j_call: TRBJ1-1; cdr3_nt: TGTGCCAGCAGCCAATCTACGAGGACTGAAGCTTTCTTT; cdr3_aa: CASSQSTRTEAFF
d_call: TRBD1; v_call: TRBV7-7; j_call: TRBJ2-7; cdr3_nt: TGTGCCAGCAGCCCCGGGACAGGGGCGGGCGAGCAGTACTTC; cdr3_aa: CASSPGTGAGEQYF
d_call: TRBD1; v_call: TRBV6-5; j_call: TRBJ1-2; cdr3_nt: TGTGCCAGCAACGACAGGGCTAACTATGGCTACACCTTC; cdr3_aa: CASNDRANYGYTF
d_call: TRBD1; v_call: TRBV27; j_call: TRBJ1-5; cdr3_nt: TGTGCCAGCAGACCGGGACAGATAAGCAATCAGCCCCAGCATTTT; cdr3_aa: CASRPGQISNQPQHF
d_call: .; v_call: TRBV30; j_call: TRBJ2-3; cdr3_nt: TGTGCCTGGAGTGTCTTGCGGGGCTATACGCAGTATTTT; cdr3_aa: CAWSVLRGYTQYF
d_call: .; v_call: TRBV15; j_call: TRBJ1-2; cdr3_nt: TGTGCCACCAGCAGAGACCTTCTCCCTGTGGGCTACACCTTC; cdr3_aa: CATSRDLLPVGYTF
d_call: TRBD1; v_call: TRBV5-1; j_call: TRBJ1-1; cdr3_nt: TGCGCCAGCAGCCTGGGCAGGGACAGGGCCAACACTGAAGCTTTCTTT; cdr3_aa: CASSLGRDRANTEAFF
d_call: TRBD2; v_call: TRBV5-1; j_call: TRBJ2-1; cdr3_nt: TGCGCCAGCAGGCTAGCGGGGAACAATGAGCAGTTCTTC; cdr3_aa: CASRLAGNNEQFF